This TCR beta chain was identified in a study of blood T cell repertoires in COVID-19. At the level of the study: PBMCs, B-cell-depleted T cells, or T cells provided the cDNA or gDNA that made up the material.

In the source study's methods: Amplification from reference gene primers served as the basis for estimated nucleated cell counts. Profiling relied on immunoSEQ multiplex PCR, and the TCRdb table lists in-frame clones only, not all of them. Clone size and the V and J calls come from that table; the DNA yielded D and trimming. The sample yields approximately 110,000 clones, almost 90% seen once. Germline assignment: CDR1 KGHSH and CDR2 LQKENI. This CDR3 has 14 residues. V was clipped by 4 bases and J by 1 base; unmatched bases: 2. The chain links TRBV18 to TRBJ1-1; 8 positions agree with TRBD1. The sequenced sample was peripheral blood. The TCR comes from a woman aged 45-65 years with active or convalescent COVID-19. The CDR3 sequence: CASSQGQGNTEAFF. CDR3 sequence (DNA): TGTGCCAGCTCACAAGGACAGGGGAACACTGAAGCTTTCTTT. Full variable domain (rest looked up from reference TRBV18 and TRBJ1-1): NAGVMQNPRHLVRRRGQEARLRCSPMKGHSHVYWYRQLPEEGLKFMVYLQKENIIDESGMPKERFSAEFPKEGPSILRIQQVVRGDSAAYFCASSQGQGNTEAFFGQGTRLTVV.